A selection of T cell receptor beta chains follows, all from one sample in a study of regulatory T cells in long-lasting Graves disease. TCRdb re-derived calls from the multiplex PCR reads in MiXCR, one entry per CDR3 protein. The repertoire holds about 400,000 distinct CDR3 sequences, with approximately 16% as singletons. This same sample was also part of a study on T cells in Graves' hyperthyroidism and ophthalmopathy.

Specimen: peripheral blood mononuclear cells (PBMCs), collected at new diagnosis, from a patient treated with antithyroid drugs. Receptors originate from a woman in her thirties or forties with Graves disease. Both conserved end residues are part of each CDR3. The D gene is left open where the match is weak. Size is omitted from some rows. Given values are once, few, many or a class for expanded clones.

cdr3_aa: CASSDTSGSPYEQYF
cdr3_nt: TGCGCCAGCAGCGACACTAGCGGGAGTCCCTACGAGCAGTACTTC
v_call: TRBV5-1
d_call: TRBD2
j_call: TRBJ2-7
clone_size: many

cdr3_aa: CASSPSSVYEQYF
cdr3_nt: TGTGCCAGCAGCCCTTCGTCAGTCTACGAGCAGTACTTC
v_call: TRBV27
d_call: .
j_call: TRBJ2-7
clone_size: many

cdr3_aa: CASRPRQETYEQYF
cdr3_nt: TGTGCCAGCAGACCCAGACAGGAGACCTACGAGCAGTACTTC
v_call: TRBV12-3/TRBV12-4
d_call: .
j_call: TRBJ2-7
clone_size: many

cdr3_aa: CSVEEDRGVGNEQFF
cdr3_nt: TGCAGCGTTGAAGAGGACAGGGGGGTAGGCAATGAGCAGTTCTTC
v_call: TRBV29-1
d_call: TRBD1
j_call: TRBJ2-1
clone_size: .

cdr3_aa: CASTVGFPRRLEPFF
cdr3_nt: TGTGCCAGCACCGTCGGGTTCCCAAGGAGGTTGGAGCCGTTCTTC
v_call: TRBV6-2/TRBV6-3
d_call: .
j_call: TRBJ2-1
clone_size: .

cdr3_aa: CASRGGWGDTGELFF
cdr3_nt: TGTGCCAGCAGGGGTGGATGGGGAGACACCGGGGAGCTGTTTTTT
v_call: TRBV11-3
d_call: .
j_call: TRBJ2-2
clone_size: .

cdr3_aa: CASSPPGGYGYTF
cdr3_nt: TGTGCCAGCAGCCCCCCCGGGGGCTATGGCTACACCTTC
v_call: TRBV11-2
d_call: .
j_call: TRBJ1-2
clone_size: many

cdr3_aa: CASSFGARETQYF
cdr3_nt: TGTGCCAGCAGCTTTGGGGCGAGGGAGACCCAGTACTTC
v_call: TRBV11-2
d_call: .
j_call: TRBJ2-5
clone_size: many

cdr3_aa: CASSLSGSSSGANVLTF
cdr3_nt: TGTGCCAGCAGCTTAAGCGGGTCCAGCTCTGGGGCCAACGTCCTGACTTTC
v_call: TRBV7-3
d_call: .
j_call: TRBJ2-6
clone_size: .

cdr3_aa: CASSPIGGPSKETQYF
cdr3_nt: TGTGCCAGCAGCCCCATTGGAGGGCCCTCGAAAGAGACCCAGTACTTC
v_call: TRBV28
d_call: .
j_call: TRBJ2-5
clone_size: many

cdr3_aa: CASTQGAGELFF
cdr3_nt: TGTGCCAGTACCCAGGGGGCCGGGGAGCTGTTTTTT
v_call: TRBV2
d_call: TRBD1
j_call: TRBJ2-2
clone_size: many

cdr3_aa: CASSFFGGSGETQYF
cdr3_nt: TGTGCCAGCAGCTTTTTCGGTGGGAGCGGGGAGACCCAGTACTTC
v_call: TRBV7-9
d_call: .
j_call: TRBJ2-5
clone_size: many

cdr3_aa: CASSLVPHQPQHF
cdr3_nt: TGTGCCAGCAGTTTGGTACCCCATCAGCCCCAGCATTTT
v_call: TRBV27
d_call: .
j_call: TRBJ1-5
clone_size: .

cdr3_aa: CAWSPLAGELFF
cdr3_nt: TGTGCCTGGAGTCCCCTAGCCGGGGAGCTGTTTTTT
v_call: TRBV30
d_call: .
j_call: TRBJ2-2
clone_size: many

cdr3_aa: CSARDQGAGGSGYTF
cdr3_nt: TGCAGTGCTAGAGATCAGGGGGCCGGGGGTAGTGGCTACACCTTC
v_call: TRBV20-1
d_call: TRBD1
j_call: TRBJ1-2
clone_size: .

cdr3_aa: CASSYSRAPYEQYF
cdr3_nt: TGTGCCAGCAGTTACTCGAGGGCCCCCTACGAGCAGTACTTC
v_call: TRBV6-5
d_call: .
j_call: TRBJ2-7
clone_size: many

cdr3_aa: CASRSREGNYGYTF
cdr3_nt: TGTGCCAGCAGATCTAGAGAGGGAAACTATGGCTACACCTTC
v_call: TRBV9
d_call: .
j_call: TRBJ1-2
clone_size: .

cdr3_aa: CASTIRVGTGGPQHF
cdr3_nt: TGTGCCAGCACCATTAGGGTTGGGACTGGGGGGCCCCAGCATTTT
v_call: TRBV28
d_call: .
j_call: TRBJ1-5
clone_size: many

cdr3_aa: CASKRLTNQPQHF
cdr3_nt: TGTGCCAGCAAGAGACTTACGAATCAGCCCCAGCATTTT
v_call: TRBV28
d_call: .
j_call: TRBJ1-5
clone_size: .

cdr3_aa: CASSTRATNEKLFF
cdr3_nt: TGTGCCAGCAGTACCAGGGCAACTAATGAAAAACTGTTTTTT
v_call: TRBV12-3/TRBV12-4
d_call: .
j_call: TRBJ1-4
clone_size: many

cdr3_aa: CASSYSGRGPQHF
cdr3_nt: TGTGCCAGCAGTTACTCGGGCAGGGGGCCCCAGCATTTT
v_call: TRBV6-6
d_call: .
j_call: TRBJ1-5
clone_size: few

cdr3_aa: CASSLFPHDRRTSGSTDTQYF
cdr3_nt: TGTGCCAGCAGTTTATTCCCCCACGACCGCCGGACTAGCGGAAGCACAGATACGCAGTATTTT
v_call: TRBV27
d_call: TRBD2
j_call: TRBJ2-3
clone_size: many

cdr3_aa: CAISEIYPGGNEKLFF
cdr3_nt: TGTGCCATCAGTGAGATTTACCCCGGCGGGAATGAAAAACTGTTTTTT
v_call: TRBV10-3
d_call: .
j_call: TRBJ1-4
clone_size: many

cdr3_aa: CALIPGLHYEQYF
cdr3_nt: TGTGCCTTGATACCGGGACTACACTACGAGCAGTACTTC
v_call: TRBV30
d_call: TRBD2
j_call: TRBJ2-7
clone_size: many

cdr3_aa: CSAGQSGTSRWNEQFF
cdr3_nt: TGCAGCGCTGGTCAGAGCGGAACTAGTCGGTGGAATGAGCAGTTCTTC
v_call: TRBV29-1
d_call: .
j_call: TRBJ2-1
clone_size: many

cdr3_aa: CASSPDTHPRF
cdr3_nt: TGTGCCAGCAGCCCCGACACGCACCCCAGATTT
v_call: TRBV11-2
d_call: .
j_call: TRBJ2-3
clone_size: .

cdr3_aa: CSARDRRLASEQYF
cdr3_nt: TGCAGTGCTAGAGATCGCCGACTAGCGTCTGAGCAGTACTTC
v_call: TRBV20-1
d_call: TRBD2
j_call: TRBJ2-7
clone_size: .

cdr3_aa: CASSESAGVSQPQHF
cdr3_nt: TGTGCCAGCAGTGAGTCAGCCGGTGTAAGTCAGCCCCAGCATTTT
v_call: TRBV6-2/TRBV6-3
d_call: .
j_call: TRBJ1-5
clone_size: .

cdr3_aa: CASRPDQALYEQYF
cdr3_nt: TGTGCCAGCAGGCCCGATCAGGCCCTCTACGAGCAGTACTTC
v_call: TRBV6-1
d_call: .
j_call: TRBJ2-7
clone_size: few

cdr3_aa: CASTQGGARSITEAFF
cdr3_nt: TGTGCCAGCACCCAAGGGGGGGCCCGATCGATCACTGAAGCTTTCTTT
v_call: TRBV3-1
d_call: .
j_call: TRBJ1-1
clone_size: many

cdr3_aa: CASRQGPSGNTIYF
cdr3_nt: TGTGCCAGCAGACAGGGCCCCTCTGGAAACACCATATATTTT
v_call: TRBV2
d_call: .
j_call: TRBJ1-3
clone_size: many

cdr3_aa: CASSLRSYNQPQHF
cdr3_nt: TGTGCCAGCAGTTTACGCAGTTACAATCAGCCCCAGCATTTT
v_call: TRBV28
d_call: .
j_call: TRBJ1-5
clone_size: many

cdr3_aa: CASTTSGRPLDTQYF
cdr3_nt: TGTGCCAGCACAACTAGCGGGAGGCCCTTAGATACGCAGTATTTT
v_call: TRBV9
d_call: TRBD2
j_call: TRBJ2-3
clone_size: many

cdr3_aa: CASSLGVGGSYEQYF
cdr3_nt: TGCGCCAGCAGCTTGGGTGTCGGCGGGAGTTACGAGCAGTACTTC
v_call: TRBV5-1
d_call: TRBD2
j_call: TRBJ2-7
clone_size: many

cdr3_aa: CASSEARDEQFF
cdr3_nt: TGTGCCAGCAGTGAAGCGCGGGATGAGCAGTTCTTC
v_call: TRBV2
d_call: .
j_call: TRBJ2-1
clone_size: many

cdr3_aa: CASSLGERTASTDTQYF
cdr3_nt: TGTGCCAGCAGTTTAGGGGAGCGGACGGCTAGCACAGATACGCAGTATTTT
v_call: TRBV12-3/TRBV12-4
d_call: .
j_call: TRBJ2-3
clone_size: many

cdr3_aa: CASSQGRAREKLFF
cdr3_nt: TGTGCCAGCAGCCAGGGAAGGGCCCGGGAAAAACTGTTTTTT
v_call: TRBV3-1
d_call: .
j_call: TRBJ1-4
clone_size: few

cdr3_aa: CASRSQDFYGYTF
cdr3_nt: TGTGCCAGCAGGTCACAGGATTTCTATGGCTACACCTTC
v_call: TRBV28
d_call: .
j_call: TRBJ1-2
clone_size: .

cdr3_aa: CASSIRSSGNTIYF
cdr3_nt: TGTGCCAGCAGCATACGCAGCTCTGGAAACACCATATATTTT
v_call: TRBV12-3/TRBV12-4
d_call: .
j_call: TRBJ1-3
clone_size: many

cdr3_aa: CASSSLAAEQFF
cdr3_nt: TGTGCCAGCAGCTCACTGGCGGCTGAGCAGTTCTTC
v_call: TRBV11-3
d_call: .
j_call: TRBJ2-1
clone_size: few

cdr3_aa: CATSGGRGSNEQFF
cdr3_nt: TGTGCCACCTCGGGCGGGCGAGGTTCCAATGAGCAGTTCTTC
v_call: TRBV19
d_call: .
j_call: TRBJ2-1
clone_size: .

cdr3_aa: CASSLGGPPFTDTQYF
cdr3_nt: TGTGCCAGCAGCTTAGGTGGTCCGCCATTCACAGATACGCAGTATTTT
v_call: TRBV7-9
d_call: .
j_call: TRBJ2-3
clone_size: many

cdr3_aa: CASSMAWGEVYEQYF
cdr3_nt: TGTGCCAGTAGTATGGCCTGGGGGGAGGTCTACGAGCAGTACTTC
v_call: TRBV19
d_call: .
j_call: TRBJ2-7
clone_size: few

cdr3_aa: CSANRAGVMETQYF
cdr3_nt: TGCAGTGCTAACCGGGCGGGAGTAATGGAGACCCAGTACTTC
v_call: TRBV20-1
d_call: TRBD2
j_call: TRBJ2-5
clone_size: many

cdr3_aa: CASSPGGGPSYEQYF
cdr3_nt: TGTGCCAGTAGTCCCGGTGGGGGCCCATCCTACGAGCAGTACTTC
v_call: TRBV19
d_call: .
j_call: TRBJ2-7
clone_size: .

cdr3_aa: CANRTPYGYTF
cdr3_nt: TGTGCCAACCGGACACCTTACGGCTACACCTTC
v_call: TRBV6-1
d_call: .
j_call: TRBJ1-2
clone_size: few

cdr3_aa: CASSSDGGTSYNEQFF
cdr3_nt: TGTGCCAGCAGCAGCGATGGGGGGACTAGCTACAATGAGCAGTTCTTC
v_call: TRBV5-6
d_call: TRBD2
j_call: TRBJ2-1
clone_size: few

cdr3_aa: CASSQIGLAGGGISF
cdr3_nt: TGTGCCAGCAGCCAAATAGGACTAGCGGGAGGAGGGATTTCTTTC
v_call: TRBV3-1
d_call: TRBD2
j_call: TRBJ2-4
clone_size: .

cdr3_aa: CASSYSTGGLIYEQYF
cdr3_nt: TGTGCCAGCAGTTACTCGACAGGGGGTTTGATCTACGAGCAGTACTTC
v_call: TRBV6-5
d_call: TRBD1
j_call: TRBJ2-7
clone_size: many

cdr3_aa: CASSQIQGESYEQYF
cdr3_nt: TGTGCCAGCAGCCAGATACAGGGGGAATCCTACGAGCAGTACTTC
v_call: TRBV14
d_call: TRBD1
j_call: TRBJ2-7
clone_size: .

cdr3_aa: CASSLRAQGGGDTQYF
cdr3_nt: TGTGCCAGCAGCTTAAGAGCACAGGGAGGGGGAGATACGCAGTATTTT
v_call: TRBV13
d_call: .
j_call: TRBJ2-3
clone_size: few

cdr3_aa: CASSRIAGAPTDTQYF
cdr3_nt: TGTGCCAGCAGTCGGATAGCGGGAGCCCCCACAGATACGCAGTATTTT
v_call: TRBV6-2/TRBV6-3
d_call: TRBD2
j_call: TRBJ2-3
clone_size: .

cdr3_aa: CASSFSQDYGYTF
cdr3_nt: TGTGCCAGCAGTTTCTCCCAGGACTATGGCTACACCTTC
v_call: TRBV28
d_call: .
j_call: TRBJ1-2
clone_size: many

cdr3_aa: CASSLWSIGTRAKPTQFF
cdr3_nt: TGTGCCAGCAGTTTATGGTCTATTGGCACAAGGGCTAAACCCACACAGTTCTTC
v_call: TRBV28
d_call: .
j_call: TRBJ2-1
clone_size: many

cdr3_aa: CASSPLAGSQQFF
cdr3_nt: TGTGCCAGCAGTCCCCTAGCGGGAAGCCAGCAGTTCTTC
v_call: TRBV12-3/TRBV12-4
d_call: TRBD2
j_call: TRBJ2-1
clone_size: few

cdr3_aa: CASSDRAAGNQPQHF
cdr3_nt: TGTGCCAGCAGTGATCGCGCAGCAGGCAATCAGCCCCAGCATTTT
v_call: TRBV2
d_call: .
j_call: TRBJ1-5
clone_size: .

cdr3_aa: CASSGGKETQYF
cdr3_nt: TGTGCCAGCAGCGGGGGGAAGGAGACCCAGTACTTC
v_call: TRBV7-6
d_call: .
j_call: TRBJ2-5
clone_size: .

cdr3_aa: CAWIGYTGELFF
cdr3_nt: TGTGCCTGGATTGGATACACCGGGGAGCTGTTTTTT
v_call: TRBV30
d_call: .
j_call: TRBJ2-2
clone_size: many

cdr3_aa: CASSYAGLRTFTDTQYF
cdr3_nt: TGTGCCAGCAGTTACGCGGGACTTCGAACATTCACAGATACGCAGTATTTT
v_call: TRBV6-5
d_call: .
j_call: TRBJ2-3
clone_size: .